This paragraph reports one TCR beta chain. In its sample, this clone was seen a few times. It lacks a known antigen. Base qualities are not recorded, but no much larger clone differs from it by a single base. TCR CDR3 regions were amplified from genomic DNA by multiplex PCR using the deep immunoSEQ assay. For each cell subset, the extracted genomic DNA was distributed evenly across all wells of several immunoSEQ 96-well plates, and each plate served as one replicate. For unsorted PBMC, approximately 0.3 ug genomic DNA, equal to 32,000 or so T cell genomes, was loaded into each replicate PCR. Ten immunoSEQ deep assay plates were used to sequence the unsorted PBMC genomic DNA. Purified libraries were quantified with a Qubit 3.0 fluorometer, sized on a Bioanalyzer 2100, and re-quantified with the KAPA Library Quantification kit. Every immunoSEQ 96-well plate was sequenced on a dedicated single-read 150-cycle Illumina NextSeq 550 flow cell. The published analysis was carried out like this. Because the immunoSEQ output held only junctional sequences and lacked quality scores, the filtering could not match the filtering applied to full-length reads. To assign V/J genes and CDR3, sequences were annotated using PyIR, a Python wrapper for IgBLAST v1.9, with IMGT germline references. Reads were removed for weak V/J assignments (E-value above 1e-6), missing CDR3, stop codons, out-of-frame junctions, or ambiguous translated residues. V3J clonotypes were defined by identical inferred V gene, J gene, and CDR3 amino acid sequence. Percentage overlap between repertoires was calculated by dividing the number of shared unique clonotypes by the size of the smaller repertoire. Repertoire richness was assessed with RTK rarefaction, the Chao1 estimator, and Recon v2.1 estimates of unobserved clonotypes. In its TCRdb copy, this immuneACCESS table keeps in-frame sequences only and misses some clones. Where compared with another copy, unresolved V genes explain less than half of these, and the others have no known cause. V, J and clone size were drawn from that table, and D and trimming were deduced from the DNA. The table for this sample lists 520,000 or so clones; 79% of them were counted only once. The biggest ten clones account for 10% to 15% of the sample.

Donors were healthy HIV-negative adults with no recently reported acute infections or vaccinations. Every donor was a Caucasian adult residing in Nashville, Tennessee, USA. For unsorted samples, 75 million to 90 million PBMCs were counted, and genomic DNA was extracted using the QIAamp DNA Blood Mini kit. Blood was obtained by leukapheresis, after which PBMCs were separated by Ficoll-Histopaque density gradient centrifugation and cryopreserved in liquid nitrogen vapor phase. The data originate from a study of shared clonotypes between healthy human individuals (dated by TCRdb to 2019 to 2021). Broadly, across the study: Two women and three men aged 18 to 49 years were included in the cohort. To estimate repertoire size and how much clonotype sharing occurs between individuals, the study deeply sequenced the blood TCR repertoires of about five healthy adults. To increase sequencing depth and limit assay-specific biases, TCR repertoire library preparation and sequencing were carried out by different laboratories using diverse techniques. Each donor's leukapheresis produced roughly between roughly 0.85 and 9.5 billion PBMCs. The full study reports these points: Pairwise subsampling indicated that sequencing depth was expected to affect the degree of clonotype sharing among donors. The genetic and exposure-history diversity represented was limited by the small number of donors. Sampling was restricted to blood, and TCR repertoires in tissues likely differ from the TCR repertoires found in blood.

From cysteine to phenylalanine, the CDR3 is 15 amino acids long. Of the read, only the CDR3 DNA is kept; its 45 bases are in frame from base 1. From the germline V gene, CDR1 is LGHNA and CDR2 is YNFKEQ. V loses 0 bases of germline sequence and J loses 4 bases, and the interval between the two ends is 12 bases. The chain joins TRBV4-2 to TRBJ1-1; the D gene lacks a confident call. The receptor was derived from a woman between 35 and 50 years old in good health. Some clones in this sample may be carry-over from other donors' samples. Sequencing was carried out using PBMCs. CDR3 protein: CASSQEGPVGTEAFF. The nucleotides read TGTGCCAGCAGCCAAGAAGGGCCAGTGGGCACTGAAGCTTTCTTT.